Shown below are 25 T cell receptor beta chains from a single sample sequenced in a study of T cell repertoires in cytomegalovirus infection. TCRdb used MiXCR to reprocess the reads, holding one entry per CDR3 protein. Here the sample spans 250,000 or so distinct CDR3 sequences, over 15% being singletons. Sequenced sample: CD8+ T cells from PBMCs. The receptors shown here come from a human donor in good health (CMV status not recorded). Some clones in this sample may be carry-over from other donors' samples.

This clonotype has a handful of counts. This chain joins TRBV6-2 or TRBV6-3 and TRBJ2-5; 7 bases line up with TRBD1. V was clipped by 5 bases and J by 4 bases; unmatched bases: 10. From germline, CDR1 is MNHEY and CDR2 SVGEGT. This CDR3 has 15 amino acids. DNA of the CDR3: TGTGCCAGCAGTCGAAGGGACAGATCCATAGAGACCCAGTACTTC. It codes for CASSRRDRSIETQYF.

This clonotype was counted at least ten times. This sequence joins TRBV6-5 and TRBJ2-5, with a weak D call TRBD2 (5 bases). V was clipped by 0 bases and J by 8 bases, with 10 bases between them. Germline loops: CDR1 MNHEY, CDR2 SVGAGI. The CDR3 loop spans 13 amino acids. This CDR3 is CASSYSIGRTQYF. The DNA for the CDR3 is TGTGCCAGCAGTTACTCGATTGGGAGAACCCAGTACTTC.

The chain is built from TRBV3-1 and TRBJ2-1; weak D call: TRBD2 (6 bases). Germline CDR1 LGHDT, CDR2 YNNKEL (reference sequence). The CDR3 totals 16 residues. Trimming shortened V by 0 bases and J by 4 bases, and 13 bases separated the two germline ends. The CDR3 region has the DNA TGTGCCAGCAGCCAAGATCCCACGGGAGCGTACAATGAGCAGTTCTTC. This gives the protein CASSQDPTGAYNEQFF.

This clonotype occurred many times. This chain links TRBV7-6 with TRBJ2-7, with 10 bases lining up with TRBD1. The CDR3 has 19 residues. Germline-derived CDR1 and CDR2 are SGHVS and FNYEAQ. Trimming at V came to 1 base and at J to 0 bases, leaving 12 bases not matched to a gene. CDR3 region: CASSLGAVTGTGVSYEQYF. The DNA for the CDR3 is TGTGCCAGCAGCTTAGGGGCCGTGACCGGGACAGGGGTCTCCTACGAGCAGTACTTC.

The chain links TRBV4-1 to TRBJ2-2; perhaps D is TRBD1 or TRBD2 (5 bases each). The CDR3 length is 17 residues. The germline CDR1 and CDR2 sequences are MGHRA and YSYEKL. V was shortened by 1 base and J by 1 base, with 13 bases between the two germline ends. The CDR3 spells CASSQGSGTGNTGELFF. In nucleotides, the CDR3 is TGCGCCAGCAGCCAAGGGTCAGGGACGGGGAACACCGGGGAGCTGTTTTTT.

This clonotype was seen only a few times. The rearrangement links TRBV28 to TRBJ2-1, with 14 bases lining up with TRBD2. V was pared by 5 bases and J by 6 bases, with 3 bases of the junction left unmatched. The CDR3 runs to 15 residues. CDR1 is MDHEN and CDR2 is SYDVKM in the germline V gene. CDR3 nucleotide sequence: TGTGCCAGCAGTGACGGGACTAGCGGGGGCAATGAGCAGTTCTTC. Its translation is CASSDGTSGGNEQFF.

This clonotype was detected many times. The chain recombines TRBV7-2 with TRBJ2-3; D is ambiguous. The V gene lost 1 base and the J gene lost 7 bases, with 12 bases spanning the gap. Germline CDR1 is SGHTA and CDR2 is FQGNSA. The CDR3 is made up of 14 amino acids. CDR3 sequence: CASSLVGPPHTQYF. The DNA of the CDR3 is TGTGCCAGCAGCTTAGTCGGGCCACCCCATACGCAGTATTTT.

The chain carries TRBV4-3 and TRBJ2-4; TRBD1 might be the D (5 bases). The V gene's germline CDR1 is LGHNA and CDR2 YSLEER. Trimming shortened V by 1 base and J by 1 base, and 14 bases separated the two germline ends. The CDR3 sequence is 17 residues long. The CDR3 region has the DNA TGCGCCAGCAGCCAAGGGGCGGCAGGGAAGGCCAAAAACATTCAGTACTTC. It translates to CASSQGAAGKAKNIQYF.

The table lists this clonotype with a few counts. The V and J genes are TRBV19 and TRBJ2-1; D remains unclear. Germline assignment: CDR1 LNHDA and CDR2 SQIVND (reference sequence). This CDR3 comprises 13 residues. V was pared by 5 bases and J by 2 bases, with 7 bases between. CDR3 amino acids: CASSWATYNEQFF. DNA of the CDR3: TGTGCCAGTAGTTGGGCTACCTACAATGAGCAGTTCTTC. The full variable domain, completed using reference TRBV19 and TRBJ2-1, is DGGITQSPKYLFRKEGQNVTLSCEQNLNHDAMYWYRQDPGQGLRLIYYSQIVNDFQKGDIAEGYSVSREKKESFPLTVTSAQKNPTAFYLCASSWATYNEQFFGPGTRLTVL.

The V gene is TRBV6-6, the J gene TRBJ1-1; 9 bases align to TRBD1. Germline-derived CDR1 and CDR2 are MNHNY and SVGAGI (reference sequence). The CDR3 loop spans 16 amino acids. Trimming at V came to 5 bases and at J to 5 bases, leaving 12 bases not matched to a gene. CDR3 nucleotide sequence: TGTGCCAGCAGTGGCCCGGGACAGGGTGTAAGGACTGAAGCTTTCTTT. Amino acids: CASSGPGQGVRTEAFF.

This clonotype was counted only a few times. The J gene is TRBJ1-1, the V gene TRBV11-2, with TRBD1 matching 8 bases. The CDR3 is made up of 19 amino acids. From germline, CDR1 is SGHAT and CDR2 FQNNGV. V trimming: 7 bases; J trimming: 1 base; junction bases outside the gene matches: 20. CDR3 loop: CASTDTGFWQGQENTEAFF. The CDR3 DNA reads TGTGCCAGCACCGATACAGGGTTTTGGCAGGGACAGGAGAACACTGAAGCTTTCTTT. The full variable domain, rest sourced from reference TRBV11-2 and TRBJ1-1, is EAGVAQSPRYKIIEKRQSVAFWCNPISGHATLYWYQQILGQGPKLLIQFQNNGVVDDSQLPKDRFSAERLKGVDSTLKIQPAKLEDSAVYLCASTDTGFWQGQENTEAFFGQGTRLTVV.

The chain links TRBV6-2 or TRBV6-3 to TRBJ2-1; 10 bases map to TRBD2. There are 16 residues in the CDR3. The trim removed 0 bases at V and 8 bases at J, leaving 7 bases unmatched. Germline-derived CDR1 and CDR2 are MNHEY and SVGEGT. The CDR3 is CASSYSERGGRDEQFF. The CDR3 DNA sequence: TGTGCCAGCAGTTACTCAGAGCGGGGGGGCAGGGATGAGCAGTTCTTC.

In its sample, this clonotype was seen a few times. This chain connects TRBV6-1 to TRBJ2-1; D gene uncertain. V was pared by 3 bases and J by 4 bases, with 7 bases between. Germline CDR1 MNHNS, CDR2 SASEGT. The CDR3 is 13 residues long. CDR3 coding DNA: TGTGCCAGCAGTGAGGAAAGGTACAATGAGCAGTTCTTC. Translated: CASSEERYNEQFF.

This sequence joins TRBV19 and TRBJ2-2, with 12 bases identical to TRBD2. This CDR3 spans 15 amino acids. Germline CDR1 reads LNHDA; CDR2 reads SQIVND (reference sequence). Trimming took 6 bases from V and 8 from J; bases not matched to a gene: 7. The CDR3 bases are TGTGCCAGTAGCCCCGGACTAGCGGGGACTGGGGAGCTGTTTTTT. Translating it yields CASSPGLAGTGELFF.

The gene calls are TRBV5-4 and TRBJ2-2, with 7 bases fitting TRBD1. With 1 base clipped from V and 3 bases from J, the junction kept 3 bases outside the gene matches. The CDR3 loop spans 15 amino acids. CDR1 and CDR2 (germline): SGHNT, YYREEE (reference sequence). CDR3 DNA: TGTGCCAGCAGCTTGAGACAGGGAGACACCGGGGAGCTGTTTTTT. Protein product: CASSLRQGDTGELFF.

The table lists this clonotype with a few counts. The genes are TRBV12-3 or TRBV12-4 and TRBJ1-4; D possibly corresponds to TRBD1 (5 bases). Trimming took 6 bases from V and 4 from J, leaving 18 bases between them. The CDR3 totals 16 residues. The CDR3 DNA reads TGTGCCAGCAGCCAGACTGGGGACGGTGTTAATGAAAAACTGTTTTTT. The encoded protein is CASSQTGDGVNEKLFF.

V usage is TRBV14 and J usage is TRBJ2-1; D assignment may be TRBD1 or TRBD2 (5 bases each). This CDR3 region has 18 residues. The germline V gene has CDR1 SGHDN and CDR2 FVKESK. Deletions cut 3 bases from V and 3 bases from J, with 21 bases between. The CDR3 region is CASSQGRDLSSFYNEQFF. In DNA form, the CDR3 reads TGTGCCAGCAGCCAGGGCAGGGACCTCAGTTCTTTCTACAATGAGCAGTTCTTC.

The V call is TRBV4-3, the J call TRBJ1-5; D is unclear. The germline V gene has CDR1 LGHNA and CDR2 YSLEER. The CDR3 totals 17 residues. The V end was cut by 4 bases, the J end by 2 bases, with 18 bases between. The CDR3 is CASSPTPGFGGNQPQHF. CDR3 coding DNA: TGCGCCAGCAGCCCGACCCCGGGCTTCGGGGGCAATCAGCCCCAGCATTTT.

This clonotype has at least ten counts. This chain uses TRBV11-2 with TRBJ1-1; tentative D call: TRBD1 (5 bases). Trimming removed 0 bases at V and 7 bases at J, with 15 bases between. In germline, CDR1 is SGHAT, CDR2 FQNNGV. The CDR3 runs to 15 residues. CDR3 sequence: CASSLDGEGLLEAFF. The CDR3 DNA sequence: TGTGCCAGCAGCTTAGATGGGGAGGGACTACTTGAAGCTTTCTTT.

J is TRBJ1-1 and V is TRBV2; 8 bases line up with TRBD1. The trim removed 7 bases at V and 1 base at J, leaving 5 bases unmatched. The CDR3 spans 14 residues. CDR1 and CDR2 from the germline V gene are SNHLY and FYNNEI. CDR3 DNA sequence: TGTGCCAGCATCCACAGGGGGACGAACACTGAAGCTTTCTTT. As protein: CASIHRGTNTEAFF.

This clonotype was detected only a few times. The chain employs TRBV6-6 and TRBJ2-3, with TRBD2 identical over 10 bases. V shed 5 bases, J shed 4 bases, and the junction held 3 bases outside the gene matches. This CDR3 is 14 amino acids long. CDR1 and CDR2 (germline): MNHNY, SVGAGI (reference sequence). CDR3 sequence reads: CASSPGLAADTQYF. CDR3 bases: TGTGCCAGCAGTCCAGGACTAGCGGCAGATACGCAGTATTTT.

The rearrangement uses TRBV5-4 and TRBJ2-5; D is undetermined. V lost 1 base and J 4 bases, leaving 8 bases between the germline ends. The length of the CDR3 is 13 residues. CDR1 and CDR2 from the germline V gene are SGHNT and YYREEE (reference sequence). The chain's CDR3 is CASSLLVPETQYF. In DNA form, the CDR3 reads TGTGCCAGCAGCTTGCTAGTCCCAGAGACCCAGTACTTC. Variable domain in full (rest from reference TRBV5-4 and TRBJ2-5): ETGVTQSPTHLIKTRGQQVTLRCSSQSGHNTVSWYQQALGQGPQFIFQYYREEENGRGNFPPRFSGLQFPNYSSELNVNALELDDSALYLCASSLLVPETQYFGPGTRLLVL.

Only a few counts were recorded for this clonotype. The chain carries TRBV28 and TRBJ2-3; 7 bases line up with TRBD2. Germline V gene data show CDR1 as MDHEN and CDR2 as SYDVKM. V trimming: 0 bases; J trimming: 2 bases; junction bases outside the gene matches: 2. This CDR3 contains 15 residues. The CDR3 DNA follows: TGTGCCAGCAGTTTATGGACTAGCTTCACAGATACGCAGTATTTT. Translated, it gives CASSLWTSFTDTQYF.

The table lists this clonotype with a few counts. The CDR3 DNA follows: TGTGCCAGTAGTATTGGGGGGGGCCCTATGGATGAGCAGTTCTTC. It specifies CASSIGGGPMDEQFF. The rearrangement joins TRBV19 to TRBJ2-1, with D possibly TRBD2 on 7 matching bases. Looked up from germline, CDR1 is LNHDA and CDR2 is SQIVND (reference sequence). The CDR3 extends over 15 amino acids. V lost 3 bases to trimming and J lost 8 bases, with 17 bases between them.

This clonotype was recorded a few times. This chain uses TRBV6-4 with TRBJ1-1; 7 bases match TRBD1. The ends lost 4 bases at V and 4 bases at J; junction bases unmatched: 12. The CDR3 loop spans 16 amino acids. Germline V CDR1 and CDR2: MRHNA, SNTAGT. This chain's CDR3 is CASSAPRGEPLTEAFF. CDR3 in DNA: TGTGCCAGCAGTGCCCCCAGGGGGGAGCCTCTCACTGAAGCTTTCTTT.